A single sample is the source of the 18 T cell receptor beta chains below, sequenced in a study of blood T cell repertoires in COVID-19. Using immunoSEQ multiplex PCR, the repertoire was profiled, and TCRdb retains in-frame clones only, with some absent. The profile shows approximately 100,000 clones, around 89% of them singletons. Specimen: peripheral blood. The receptors were sampled from a woman over 75 with acute or convalescent COVID-19.

The rearrangement links TRBV27 to TRBJ1-4, with 8 bases identical to TRBD1. The CDR3 has 15 residues. Germline CDR1 reads MNHEY; CDR2 reads SMNVEV (reference sequence). The junction had 8 bases not matched to a gene; V was cut back by 6 bases and J by 5 bases. The CDR3 nucleotides are TGTGCCAGCAGACAATTCGGACAGGGAAATGAAAAACTGTTTTTT. Protein sequence: CASRQFGQGNEKLFF.

The chain recombines TRBV19 with TRBJ2-1; 8 bases fit TRBD1. The V gene end was trimmed by 5 bases and the J gene end by 8 bases; junction bases not matched to a gene: 11. The CDR3 extends over 15 amino acids. Germline assignment: CDR1 LNHDA and CDR2 SQIVND (reference sequence). CDR3 loop: CASSPVGTGGDEQFF. The DNA for the CDR3 is TGTGCCAGTAGTCCTGTTGGAACAGGGGGTGATGAGCAGTTCTTC.

V is TRBV11-2 and J is TRBJ2-3, with D perhaps matching TRBD2 (5 bases). The CDR3 is 13 amino acids. With 6 bases removed from V and 7 bases from J, the gap between germline ends came to 14 bases. Germline values: CDR1 SGHAT, CDR2 FQNNGV. The CDR3 reads CASRDSSDYTQYF. CDR3 sequence (DNA): TGTGCCAGCAGGGATAGTAGCGATTATACGCAGTATTTT.

V usage is TRBV9 and J usage is TRBJ2-1; TRBD2 matches 9 bases. The ends lost 3 bases at V and 0 bases at J; junction bases unmatched: 1. CDR1 SGDLS and CDR2 YYNGEE come from the germline V gene. The CDR3 has 15 residues. The CDR3 region has the DNA TGTGCCAGCAGCGCTAGCGGGAACTCCTACAATGAGCAGTTCTTC. Amino acids: CASSASGNSYNEQFF.

The chain uses TRBV7-9 and TRBJ1-1; D remains ambiguous. The V gene's germline CDR1 is SEHNR and CDR2 FQNEAQ (reference sequence). V lost 5 bases to trimming and J lost 0 bases, with 7 bases between them. CDR3 length: 13 amino acids. The CDR3 loop is CASSNNMNTEAFF. The CDR3 DNA reads TGTGCCAGCAGCAACAACATGAACACTGAAGCTTTCTTT.

This clone was detected only once. V gene TRBV11-2 combines with J gene TRBJ2-3, with a weak D call TRBD1 (5 bases). The length of the CDR3 is 15 residues. Trimming took 6 bases from V and 0 from J, leaving 13 bases between them. In germline, CDR1 is SGHAT, CDR2 FQNNGV. The CDR3 nucleotides read TGTGCCAGCAGTTTCCGACAGACTAGCACAGATACGCAGTATTTT. Amino acid sequence: CASSFRQTSTDTQYF.

The V gene is TRBV29-1, the J gene TRBJ1-2; 8 bases fit TRBD1. V lost 3 bases to trimming and J lost 6 bases; unmatched junction nucleotides: 9. The CDR3 has 14 amino acids. Germline-derived CDR1 and CDR2 are SQVTM and ANQGSEA. The CDR3 DNA reads as TGCAGCGTTGATTCGAGGCAGGGGGCCAATGGCTACACCTTC. Translation: CSVDSRQGANGYTF.

This clone was detected once. The J gene is TRBJ2-7, the V gene TRBV28, with 7 bases lining up with TRBD1. With V trimmed by 6 bases and J by 6 bases, 5 bases remained unmatched. CDR1 is MDHEN and CDR2 is SYDVKM in the germline V gene. The CDR3 covers 12 residues. CDR3 in DNA: TGTGCCAGCAGCCCTACAGGGGTCGAGCAGTACTTC. Protein: CASSPTGVEQYF.

The CDR3 DNA sequence: TGTGCCAGCACCCCCTTTCGGGGGTTGCACACTGAAGCTTTCTTT. As protein: CASTPFRGLHTEAFF. This chain connects TRBV7-8 to TRBJ1-1; a possible D gene is TRBD1 (5 bases). Trimming cost V 7 bases and J 3 bases, with 18 bases left between them. The CDR3 has 15 amino acids. Per the germline V gene, CDR1 is SGHVS and CDR2 is FQNEAQ.

Here the CDR3 reads CSVTLTGVTGELFF. The CDR3 DNA follows: TGCAGCGTGACGTTGACAGGGGTCACCGGGGAGCTGTTTTTT. This sequence joins TRBV29-1 and TRBJ2-2, with TRBD1 identical over 8 bases. The CDR3 length is 14 residues. Trimming removed 6 bases from V and 4 bases from J; junction bases left unmatched: 7. In germline, CDR1 is SQVTM, CDR2 ANQGSEA.

The chain couples TRBV18 to TRBJ1-1; D unresolved. The CDR3 is 16 residues long. Germline-derived CDR1 and CDR2 are KGHSH and LQKENI. Trimming left V 3 bases short and J 0 bases short, with 14 bases between. The CDR3 nucleotides are TGTGCCAGCTCACCTTTTTACAATTCCATGAACACTGAAGCTTTCTTT. Amino acids: CASSPFYNSMNTEAFF.

The V call is TRBV5-5, the J call TRBJ2-7; TRBD1 matches 7 bases. This CDR3 region has 15 residues. The V segment lost 4 bases and the J segment 0 bases; nucleotides outside the gene matches: 7. The germline gives CDR1 SGHKS, CDR2 YYEKEE (reference sequence). The CDR3 coding sequence is TGTGCCAGCAGCCTTACAGGGGTAAGCTCCTACGAGCAGTACTTC. It encodes CASSLTGVSSYEQYF.

This rearrangement joins TRBV19 to TRBJ1-5; 8 positions match TRBD1. J lost 7 bases, V lost 4 bases, and 9 bases had no gene match. The germline V gene has CDR1 LNHDA and CDR2 SQIVND (reference sequence). The CDR3 loop spans 15 amino acids. CDR3 sequence (DNA): TGTGCCAGTAGTACCCGCGGACAGGGCGGACAGCCCCAGCATTTT. As protein: CASSTRGQGGQPQHF.

The chain recombines TRBV30 with TRBJ2-5; TRBD1 matches at 10 bases. Germline V gene sequence: CDR1 GTSNPN, CDR2 SVGIG (reference sequence). The J segment lost 5 bases and the V segment lost 3 bases, leaving 3 bases of the junction unmatched. The CDR3 loop spans 13 amino acids. The chain's CDR3 is CAWRGTGEETQYF. The CDR3 DNA sequence: TGTGCCTGGAGGGGGACAGGGGAGGAGACCCAGTACTTC.

The genes are TRBV27 and TRBJ2-3; 8 bases align to TRBD1. The CDR3 extends over 17 amino acids. CDR1 MNHEY and CDR2 SMNVEV come from the germline V gene (reference sequence). The V and J ends lost 5 bases and 4 bases, in that order; junction bases with no gene match: 14. The CDR3 bases are TGTGCCAGCAGTCAATCATACCGGGACAGGAGAGCAGATACGCAGTATTTT. Translating gives CASSQSYRDRRADTQYF.

The chain links TRBV5-4 to TRBJ1-3; D is ambiguous. CDR3 length equals 16 residues. V dropped 3 bases and J dropped 0 bases, with 13 bases sitting between them. CDR1 and CDR2 (germline): SGHNT, YYREEE (reference sequence). The CDR3 coding sequence is TGTGCCAGCAGCTCGGGAGGCAGTGACTCTGGAAACACCATATATTTT. As protein: CASSSGGSDSGNTIYF.

The chain employs TRBV9 and TRBJ2-3; D may be TRBD1 (6 bases). Germline loops: CDR1 SGDLS, CDR2 YYNGEE. CDR3 length equals 15 residues. V lost 0 bases and J 2 bases, leaving 10 bases between the germline ends. The CDR3 DNA reads TGTGCCAGCAGCGTAGGGGGGCGTTACACAGATACGCAGTATTTT. This gives the protein CASSVGGRYTDTQYF.

The chain recombines TRBV14 with TRBJ2-1; 13 bases agree with TRBD2. The CDR3 has 16 amino acids. CDR1 SGHDN and CDR2 FVKESK come from the germline V gene. V gave up 5 bases and J gave up 8 bases; unmatched junction bases: 9. As DNA, the CDR3 is TGTGCCAGCAGCTTTACTAGCGGGGGGGCGATCTATGAGCAGTTCTTC. Its translation is CASSFTSGGAIYEQFF.